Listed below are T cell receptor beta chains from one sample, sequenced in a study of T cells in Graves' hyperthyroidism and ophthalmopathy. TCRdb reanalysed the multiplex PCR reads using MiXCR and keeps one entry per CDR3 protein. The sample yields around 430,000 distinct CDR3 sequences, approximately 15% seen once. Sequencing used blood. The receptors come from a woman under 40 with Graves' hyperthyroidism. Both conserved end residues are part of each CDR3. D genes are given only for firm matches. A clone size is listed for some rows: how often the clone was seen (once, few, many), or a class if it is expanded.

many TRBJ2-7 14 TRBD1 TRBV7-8 CASRSGTGGGEQYF TGTGCCAGCAGGTCTGGGACAGGGGGCGGCGAGCAGTACTTC
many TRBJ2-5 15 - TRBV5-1 CASSLAVGLRETQYF TGCGCCAGCAGCTTGGCGGTTGGATTACGTGAGACCCAGTACTTC
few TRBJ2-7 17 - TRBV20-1 CSATREGGTSISYEQYF TGCAGTGCAACCCGAGAGGGGGGGACATCGATCTCCTACGAGCAGTACTTC
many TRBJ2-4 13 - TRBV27 CASSLIAKNIQYF TGTGCCAGCAGCCTAATCGCCAAAAACATTCAGTACTTC
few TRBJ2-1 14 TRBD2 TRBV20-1 CSAVLAGLSNEQFF TGCAGTGCCGTACTAGCGGGACTATCGAATGAGCAGTTCTTC
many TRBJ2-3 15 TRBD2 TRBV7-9 CASSLASGRTDTQYF TGTGCCAGCAGCTTGGCTAGCGGGAGGACAGATACGCAGTATTTT
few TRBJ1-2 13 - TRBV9 CASSVDGLGGYTF TGTGCCAGCAGCGTAGATGGACTGGGGGGCTACACCTTC
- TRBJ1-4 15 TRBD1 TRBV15 CATSIRQGEGEKLFF TGTGCCACCAGCATCCGACAGGGTGAGGGTGAAAAACTGTTTTTT
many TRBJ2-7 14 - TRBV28 CASTTSNGIYEQYF TGTGCCAGTACGACGTCGAATGGGATCTACGAGCAGTACTTC
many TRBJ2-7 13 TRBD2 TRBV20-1 CSAKQRELYEQYF TGCAGTGCTAAACAGCGGGAGCTGTACGAGCAGTACTTC
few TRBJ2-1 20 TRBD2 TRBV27 CASSLLRDYIGRWRYNEQFF TGTGCCAGCAGTTTGCTAAGGGACTACATAGGCCGGTGGCGATACAATGAGCAGTTCTTC
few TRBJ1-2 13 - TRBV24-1 CATSDVDRRGYTF TGTGCCACCAGTGACGTCGACCGGAGGGGCTACACCTTC
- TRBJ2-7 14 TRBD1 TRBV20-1 CSARDWGQGYEQYF TGCAGTGCTAGAGATTGGGGACAGGGCTACGAGCAGTACTTC
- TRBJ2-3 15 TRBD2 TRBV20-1 CSPNNSGTATDTQYF TGCAGTCCCAACAATAGCGGGACGGCAACAGATACGCAGTATTTT
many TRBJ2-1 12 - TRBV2 CASGPNGHEQFF TGTGCCAGCGGTCCCAACGGTCATGAGCAGTTCTTC
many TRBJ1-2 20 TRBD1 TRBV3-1 CASSQVTSRGQGTANYGYTF TGTGCCAGCAGCCAAGTAACCTCTAGGGGACAGGGAACCGCTAACTATGGCTACACCTTC
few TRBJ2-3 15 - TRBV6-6 CASSYSTQFGETQYF TGTGCCAGCAGTTACTCGACCCAGTTTGGTGAAACGCAGTATTTT
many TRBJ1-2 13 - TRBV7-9 CASSLVDGQGYTF TGTGCCAGCAGCTTAGTAGACGGGCAGGGCTACACCTTC
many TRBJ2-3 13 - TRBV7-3 CASSPNFRDTQYF TGTGCCAGCAGCCCGAACTTTCGGGATACGCAGTATTTT
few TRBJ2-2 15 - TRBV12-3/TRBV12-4 CASHITSVNTGELFF TGTGCCAGCCATATAACCAGCGTGAACACCGGGGAGCTGTTTTTT
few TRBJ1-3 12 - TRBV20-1 CSAQSSGNTIYF TGCAGTGCTCAGAGCTCTGGAAACACCATATATTTT
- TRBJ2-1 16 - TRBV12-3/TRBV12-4 CASSSRDTGDYNEQFF TGTGCCAGCAGTTCAAGGGACACGGGAGATTACAATGAGCAGTTCTTC
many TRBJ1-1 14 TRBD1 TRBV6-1 CASSYGQGGTEAFF TGTGCCAGCAGTTACGGACAGGGAGGAACTGAAGCTTTCTTT
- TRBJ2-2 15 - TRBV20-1 CSARVAGHNTGELFF TGCAGTGCTAGAGTGGCAGGACACAACACCGGGGAGCTGTTTTTT
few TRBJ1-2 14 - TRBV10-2 CASTPGRVASGYTF TGCGCCAGCACCCCGGGGAGGGTAGCCTCTGGCTACACCTTC
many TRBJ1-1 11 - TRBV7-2 CASSFHTEAFF TGTGCCAGCAGCTTTCACACTGAAGCTTTCTTT
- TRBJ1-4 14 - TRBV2 CASSDPAGNEKLFF TGTGCCAGCAGTGATCCCGCCGGGAATGAAAAACTGTTTTTT
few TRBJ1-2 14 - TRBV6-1 CASRPTGLGYGYTF TGTGCCAGCAGACCCACAGGGTTAGGCTATGGCTACACCTTC
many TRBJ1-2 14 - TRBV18 CASSPDAFNYGYTF TGTGCCAGCTCACCTGACGCATTTAACTATGGCTACACCTTC
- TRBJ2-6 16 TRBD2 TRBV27 CASSFLAEAGANVLTF TGTGCCAGCAGTTTCCTAGCGGAGGCTGGGGCCAACGTCCTGACTTTC
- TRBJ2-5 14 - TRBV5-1 CASSNTGGGETQYF TGCGCCAGCAGCAACACAGGGGGAGGGGAGACCCAGTACTTC
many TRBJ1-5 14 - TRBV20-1 CSAREDSGNQPQHF TGCAGTGCTAGGGAGGACAGCGGCAATCAGCCCCAGCATTTT
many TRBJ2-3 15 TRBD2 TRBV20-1 CSVSEAGKGTDTQYF TGCAGTGTTTCAGAAGCGGGAAAGGGGACAGATACGCAGTATTTT
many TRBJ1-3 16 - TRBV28 CASREAGTHSGNTIYF TGTGCCAGCAGAGAAGCCGGGACACATTCTGGAAACACCATATATTTT
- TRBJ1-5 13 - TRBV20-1 CSARLGGWQPQHF TGCAGTGCTAGACTGGGGGGCTGGCAGCCCCAGCATTTT
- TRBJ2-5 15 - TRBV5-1 CASSPEGTNQETQYF TGCGCCAGCAGCCCGGAGGGGACAAACCAAGAGACCCAGTACTTC
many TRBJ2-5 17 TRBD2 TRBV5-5 CASSPVTSGITAETQYF TGTGCCAGCAGCCCTGTTACTAGCGGGATAACGGCAGAGACCCAGTACTTC